Each of the 23 T cell receptor beta chains below was sequenced from the same sample in a study of T cells in Graves' hyperthyroidism and ophthalmopathy. RNA transcripts gave rise to amplified TCR beta CDR3 regions. With the HTBI primer set, the TCR CDR3 went through a first round of RT-PCR. A single record per CDR3 protein comes from TCRdb applying MiXCR to the multiplex PCR reads. Of hundreds of thousands of distinct CDR3 sequences in the sample, roughly an eighth were seen once. Sequencing was carried out using blood. These receptors were obtained from a woman in her 40s with Graves' ophthalmopathy.

This clonotype was seen ten or more times. The chain employs TRBV19 and TRBJ1-2, with D possibly matching TRBD1 (6 bases). The V gene's germline CDR1 is LNHDA and CDR2 SQIVND (reference sequence). The length of the CDR3 is 13 residues. The germline V and J ends were trimmed by 0 bases and 8 bases, with 10 bases remaining between them. CDR3 in amino acids: CASSIDGQSGYTF. CDR3 DNA sequence: TGTGCCAGTAGTATAGATGGACAGAGCGGCTACACCTTC.

This rearrangement joins TRBV7-9 to TRBJ2-1, with TRBD2 matching 9 bases. The CDR3 is 11 amino acids. The germline gives CDR1 SEHNR, CDR2 FQNEAQ (reference sequence). This CDR3 reads CTSGRYNEQFF. The CDR3 DNA sequence: TGTACTAGCGGGCGGTACAATGAGCAGTTCTTC.

This clonotype was picked up many times. The V and J genes are TRBV12-3 or TRBV12-4 and TRBJ2-5; 8 nucleotides align to TRBD2. Trimming removed 6 bases from V and 2 bases from J; junction bases left unmatched: 5. The CDR3 runs to 14 residues. Here the CDR3 DNA reads TGTGCCAGCAGCGCAACTAGCGGACAAGAGACCCAGTACTTC. It codes for CASSATSGQETQYF.

This clonotype was recorded at least ten times. CDR3 protein: CSVEWDTHSYEQYF. CDR3 nucleotide sequence: TGCAGCGTTGAATGGGACACCCACTCCTACGAGCAGTACTTC. The chain has TRBV29-1 and TRBJ2-7, with D tentatively TRBD1 (6 bases). The CDR3 is 14 residues long. The germline V gene has CDR1 SQVTM and CDR2 ANQGSEA. Deletions cut 2 bases from V and 0 bases from J, with 11 bases between.

This clonotype was detected ten times or more. The rearrangement joins TRBV3-1 to TRBJ1-2, with D tentatively TRBD1 (6 bases). Germline CDR1 reads LGHDT; CDR2 reads YNNKEL (reference sequence). The CDR3 extends over 14 amino acids. The V gene lost 5 bases and the J gene lost 8 bases, with 18 bases spanning the gap. The CDR3 loop is CASSYQGGSGGYTF. DNA for the CDR3: TGTGCCAGCAGCTATCAAGGGGGTAGTGGAGGCTACACCTTC. Combining the CDR3 with reference TRBV3-1 and TRBJ1-2 gives the whole variable domain DTAVSQTPKYLVTQMGNDKSIKCEQNLGHDTMYWYKQDSKKFLKIMFSYNNKELIINETVPNRFSPKSPDKAHLNLHINSLELGDSAVYFCASSYQGGSGGYTFGSGTRLTVV.

The chain has TRBV20-1 and TRBJ2-4; unclear D gene. Trimming removed 0 bases from V and 1 base from J, with 10 bases in between. The CDR3 consists of 15 residues. The germline gives CDR1 DFQATT, CDR2 SNEGSKA (reference sequence). The CDR3 loop reads CSARDGGMAKNIQYF. The CDR3 DNA sequence: TGCAGTGCTAGAGATGGTGGCATGGCCAAAAACATTCAGTACTTC.

This clonotype was observed many times. The chain employs TRBV27 and TRBJ2-2; D not certain. Germline lookup yields CDR1 MNHEY and CDR2 SMNVEV (reference sequence). Deletions cut 3 bases from V and 7 bases from J, with 12 bases between. The CDR3 totals 14 residues. CDR3 region: CASSFVFGGGELFF. The CDR3, as DNA: TGTGCCAGCAGTTTTGTGTTCGGCGGCGGGGAGCTGTTTTTT.

This clonotype was seen only a few times. The chain carries TRBV14 and TRBJ2-4, with unresolved D. The CDR3 extends over 12 amino acids. Germline CDR1 SGHDN, CDR2 FVKESK. Trimming stripped 1 base from V and 9 bases from J, with 7 bases between. The CDR3 loop is CASSQGGTIQYF. The DNA of the CDR3 is TGTGCCAGCAGCCAAGGAGGAACCATTCAGTACTTC. The full variable domain, with the rest looked up from reference TRBV14 and TRBJ2-4, is EAGVTQFPSHSVIEKGQTVTLRCDPISGHDNLYWYRRVMGKEIKFLLHFVKESKQDESGMPNNRFLAERTGGTYSTLKVQPAELEDSGVYFCASSQGGTIQYFGAGTRLSVL.

V is TRBV3-1 and J is TRBJ2-1; unclear D gene. CDR1 is LGHDT and CDR2 is YNNKEL in the germline V gene (reference sequence). There are 13 residues in the CDR3. Trimming left V 1 base short and J 10 bases short, with 11 bases between. The chain's CDR3 is CASSQAWGYEQFF. DNA for the CDR3: TGTGCCAGCAGCCAAGCTTGGGGTTACGAGCAGTTCTTC.

This clonotype has a count of ten or more. The chain is built from TRBV6-2 or TRBV6-3 and TRBJ2-2, with TRBD2 matching 10 bases. J was trimmed by 6 bases and V by 0 bases; bases with no gene match: 10. The CDR3 spans 18 residues. The V gene's germline CDR1 is MNHEY and CDR2 SVGEGT. CDR3 loop: CASSYSFGLAGVAGELFF. CDR3 DNA: TGTGCCAGCAGTTACTCCTTCGGCCTAGCGGGAGTAGCCGGGGAGCTGTTTTTT.

The rearrangement uses TRBV4-1 and TRBJ1-1; D is ambiguous. This CDR3 is built from 13 residues. CDR1 MGHRA and CDR2 YSYEKL come from the germline V gene. V lost 2 bases to trimming and J lost 6 bases, with 10 bases between them. CDR3 sequence (DNA): TGCGCCAGCAGCCAAAATAGTGGGTCTGAAGCTTTCTTT. It yields the protein CASSQNSGSEAFF.

This clonotype was observed many times. V and J are TRBV28 and TRBJ1-1, with D possibly matching TRBD1 (5 bases). Germline assignment: CDR1 MDHEN and CDR2 SYDVKM. This CDR3 is built from 15 residues. Trimming shortened V by 4 bases and J by 1 base, and 13 bases separated the two germline ends. The CDR3 is CASSSATDKNTEAFF. The CDR3 DNA is TGTGCCAGCAGTTCCGCGACAGACAAGAACACTGAAGCTTTCTTT.

This clonotype was seen many times. The V and J genes are TRBV7-2 and TRBJ2-3, with TRBD2 as a possible D gene (5 bases). Per the germline V gene, CDR1 is SGHTA and CDR2 is FQGNSA. Trimming cost V 6 bases and J 0 bases, with 13 bases left between them. The CDR3 length is 15 residues. CDR3 loop: CASSRGLTSTDTQYF. CDR3 bases: TGTGCCAGCAGTCGGGGATTAACTAGCACAGATACGCAGTATTTT.

This clonotype was observed many times. The V gene is TRBV12-3 or TRBV12-4, the J gene TRBJ2-3, with 9 bases fitting TRBD1. V lost 0 bases, J lost 4 bases, and 5 bases stayed unmatched. The CDR3 covers 16 residues. The CDR3 nucleotides read TGTGCCAGCAGTTTAGCCGGGACAGGGAGGGCAGATACGCAGTATTTT. As protein: CASSLAGTGRADTQYF.

The V and J genes are TRBV19 and TRBJ2-7, with 7 bases lining up with TRBD2. V was pared by 2 bases and J by 0 bases, with 4 bases of the junction left unmatched. Germline-derived CDR1 and CDR2 are LNHDA and SQIVND (reference sequence). The CDR3 covers 15 residues. CDR3 nucleotides: TGTGCCAGTAGTATAATGGTAGCGGGCTCCTACGAGCAGTACTTC. This codes for CASSIMVAGSYEQYF.

This clonotype was picked up many times. The rearrangement links TRBV27 to TRBJ1-4, with 9 bases fitting TRBD1. The CDR3 length is 20 residues. Germline V gene data show CDR1 as MNHEY and CDR2 as SMNVEV (reference sequence). The J segment lost 2 bases and the V segment lost 5 bases, leaving 18 bases of the junction unmatched. The CDR3 loop is CASSLGADRGVGGTNEKLFF. As DNA, the CDR3 is TGTGCCAGCAGTCTAGGAGCGGACAGGGGCGTAGGAGGGACTAATGAAAAACTGTTTTTT. Variable domain in full (rest from reference TRBV27 and TRBJ1-4): EAQVTQNPRYLITVTGKKLTVTCSQNMNHEYMSWYRQDPGLGLRQIYYSMNVEVTDKGDVPEGYKVSRKEKRNFPLILESPSPNQTSLYFCASSLGADRGVGGTNEKLFFGSGTQLSVL.

This clonotype was counted only a few times. This chain connects TRBV2 to TRBJ2-2, with D possibly being TRBD1 or TRBD2 (6 bases each). Trimming shortened V by 8 bases and J by 5 bases, and 24 bases separated the two germline ends. The CDR3 contains 17 residues. Germline CDR1 SNHLY, CDR2 FYNNEI. The CDR3 here is CASGGTSINLRTGELFF. The CDR3 DNA reads TGTGCCAGCGGAGGGACATCCATCAATTTAAGAACCGGGGAGCTGTTTTTT. The variable domain in full, completed from reference TRBV2 and TRBJ2-2, reads EPEVTQTPSHQVTQMGQEVILRCVPISNHLYFYWYRQILGQKVEFLVSFYNNEISEKSEIFDDQFSVERPDGSNFTLKIRSTKLEDSAMYFCASGGTSINLRTGELFFGEGSRLTVL.

The chain has TRBV7-9 and TRBJ1-5, with D perhaps TRBD1 (6 bases). The CDR3 contains 15 residues. Trimming left V 1 base short and J 5 bases short, with 12 bases between. Germline-derived CDR1 and CDR2 are SEHNR and FQNEAQ (reference sequence). The chain's CDR3 is CASSLGGGAHQPQHF. CDR3 nucleotide sequence: TGTGCCAGCAGCTTAGGGGGGGGGGCTCATCAGCCCCAGCATTTT.

Many counts were recorded for this clonotype. The chain combines TRBV12-3 or TRBV12-4 with TRBJ1-2, with D possibly being TRBD1 (6 bases). This CDR3 has 15 residues. The germline V and J ends were trimmed by 5 bases and 2 bases, with 15 bases remaining between them. The CDR3 DNA sequence: TGTGCCAGCAGTCAAGGGGCAGGGGCCAACTATGGCTACACCTTC. Protein product: CASSQGAGANYGYTF.

The gene calls are TRBV4-2 and TRBJ1-2, with D hard to call. The CDR3 has 15 amino acids. CDR1 and CDR2 from the germline V gene are LGHNA and YNFKEQ. V gave up 1 base and J gave up 1 base, with 10 bases separating them. The CDR3 spells CASSQVVGGNYGYTF. DNA of the CDR3: TGTGCCAGCAGCCAAGTCGTAGGCGGTAACTATGGCTACACCTTC.

This clonotype occurred many times. The chain combines TRBV7-2 with TRBJ2-1; 10 bases match TRBD2. The length of the CDR3 is 13 residues. V was clipped by 5 bases and J by 12 bases; unmatched bases: 7. Germline CDR1 and CDR2: SGHTA and FQGNSA. The CDR3 DNA reads TGTGCCAGCAGCCCAGAGAGCGGGGGGGCGCAGTTCTTC. It is translated as CASSPESGGAQFF.

Many counts were recorded for this clonotype. The gene calls are TRBV5-6 and TRBJ1-1; 8 bases line up with TRBD1. CDR1 and CDR2 from the germline V gene are SGHDT and YYEEEE. The V gene end was trimmed by 4 bases and the J gene end by 7 bases; junction bases not matched to a gene: 15. The CDR3 extends over 16 amino acids. The CDR3 DNA follows: TGTGCCAGCAGCCCAGACAGGGGCCGCTTTGGTAGTGAAGCTTTCTTT. It translates to CASSPDRGRFGSEAFF.

This clonotype was picked up a small number of times. V is TRBV20-1 and J is TRBJ1-1, with D tentatively TRBD1 (5 bases). This CDR3 comprises 11 residues. V dropped 3 bases and J dropped 6 bases, with 8 bases sitting between them. CDR1 and CDR2 from the germline V gene are DFQATT and SNEGSKA (reference sequence). Written as DNA, the CDR3 is TGCAGTGCTAGCTGGGACTCTGAAGCTTTCTTT. Protein sequence: CSASWDSEAFF.